These T cell receptor beta chains were read from a single sample in a study of T cells in tumors after PD-1 blockade. Here immunoSEQ multiplex PCR was the method, and the copy in TCRdb shows in-frame clones only, minus some. The sample holds 60,000 to 65,000 clones, around 67% seen once. Material: PBMCs, obtained after anti-PD-1 treatment. These TCRs come from a human donor with basal cell carcinoma. Both conserved end residues are part of each CDR3. The D gene is left open where the match is weak. Clone size is shown for a subset of rows, as once, few, many or a class of expanded clone.

D gene	V gene	J gene	clone size	CDR3 protein	CDR3 DNA
TRBD1	TRBV2	TRBJ1-2	NA	CASRTGTATYGYTF	TGTGCCAGCAGGACCGGGACAGCCACCTATGGCTACACCTTC
NA	TRBV3-1/TRBV3-2	TRBJ1-1	NA	CASSQAPRGRLNTEAFF	TGTGCCAGCAGCCAAGCTCCAAGGGGGAGATTGAACACTGAAGCTTTCTTT
NA	TRBV3-1/TRBV3-2	TRBJ1-1	NA	CASSQDAEAFF	TGTGCCAGCAGCCAAGACGCTGAAGCTTTCTTT
NA	TRBV20-1	TRBJ2-5	NA	CSVLQRETQYF	TGCAGTGTGTTACAGCGGGAGACCCAGTACTTC
NA	TRBV6-5	TRBJ2-7	NA	CASRGDRLYEQYF	TGTGCCAGCAGGGGTGACAGGCTCTACGAGCAGTACTTC
NA	TRBV5-5	TRBJ1-1	NA	CASSLEGMNTEAFF	TGTGCCAGCAGCTTGGAGGGAATGAACACTGAAGCTTTCTTT
NA	TRBV4-1	TRBJ1-6	few	CASSQAGDSPLHF	TGCGCCAGCAGCCAAGCGGGGGATTCACCCCTCCACTTT
NA	TRBV6-5	TRBJ2-7	NA	CASSYFTGQYEQYF	TGTGCCAGCAGTTACTTTACGGGGCAGTACGAGCAGTACTTC
TRBD1	TRBV5-1	TRBJ2-3	NA	CASSPGTGTDTQYF	TGCGCCAGCAGCCCCGGGACAGGGACAGATACGCAGTATTTT
NA	TRBV7-8	TRBJ1-5	NA	CASSFLDNQPQHF	TGTGCCAGCAGCTTCCTGGACAATCAGCCCCAGCATTTT
NA	TRBV29-1	TRBJ2-3	NA	CSVRKVGDTQYF	TGCAGCGTTCGAAAGGTAGGAGATACGCAGTATTTT
NA	TRBV5-6	TRBJ1-1	NA	CASSLSGGVAEAFF	TGTGCCAGCAGCTTGTCGGGGGGTGTCGCTGAAGCTTTCTTT
NA	TRBV7-9	TRBJ1-4	few	CASSLHDRSEKLFF	TGTGCCAGCAGCTTACATGACAGGTCCGAAAAACTGTTTTTT
NA	TRBV28	TRBJ2-1	NA	CASSLLSGGLYNEQFF	TGTGCCAGCAGTTTATTATCCGGGGGCCTCTACAATGAGCAGTTCTTC
NA	TRBV6-1	TRBJ1-5	NA	CASSEAGVGMQPQHF	TGTGCCAGCAGTGAAGCCGGAGTTGGAATGCAGCCCCAGCATTTT
NA	TRBV7-6	TRBJ2-7	few	CASQDSYSYEQYF	TGTGCCAGCCAGGACAGTTACTCCTACGAGCAGTACTTC
NA	TRBV12-3/TRBV12-4	TRBJ2-7	once	CASSFDSLEQYF	TGTGCCAGCAGTTTCGACAGTTTGGAGCAGTACTTC
NA	TRBV13	TRBJ1-1	NA	CASSLGGRGTEAFF	TGTGCCAGCAGCTTAGGAGGGAGAGGAACTGAAGCTTTCTTT
TRBD1	TRBV6-2/TRBV6-3	TRBJ1-6	NA	CASSPKTGGHNNSPLHF	TGTGCCAGCAGCCCTAAGACAGGGGGGCATAATAATTCACCCCTCCACTTT
NA	TRBV2	TRBJ2-5	NA	CASSDYNGAETQYF	TGTGCCAGCAGTGATTATAACGGAGCTGAGACCCAGTACTTC
TRBD1	TRBV4-1	TRBJ2-6	NA	CASSPGQGPTGANVLTF	TGCGCCAGCAGCCCTGGACAGGGACCGACTGGGGCCAACGTCCTGACTTTC
NA	TRBV15	TRBJ2-7	NA	CATSRDWVGSYEQYF	TGTGCCACCAGCAGAGATTGGGTAGGGTCCTACGAGCAGTACTTC
NA	TRBV7-9	TRBJ1-1	NA	CASRPQGPNTEAFF	TGTGCCAGCAGGCCCCAGGGGCCGAACACTGAAGCTTTCTTT
TRBD1	TRBV19	TRBJ2-7	NA	CASSTQGVPYEQYF	TGTGCCAGTAGTACGCAGGGGGTTCCCTACGAGCAGTACTTC
NA	TRBV28	TRBJ2-1	NA	CASRAGEVSYNEQFF	TGTGCCAGCAGGGCTGGGGAGGTATCCTACAATGAGCAGTTCTTC
NA	TRBV6-2/TRBV6-3	TRBJ2-7	NA	CASSTRLDSEQYF	TGTGCCAGCAGTACCCGACTGGACTCCGAGCAGTACTTC
NA	TRBV27	TRBJ1-1	NA	CASSHPPGRTEAFF	TGTGCCAGCAGCCACCCCCCCGGGCGGACTGAAGCTTTCTTT
NA	TRBV18	TRBJ2-5	NA	CASSHIRGGSQETQYF	TGTGCCAGCTCACACATCCGAGGTGGGTCCCAAGAGACCCAGTACTTC
TRBD2	TRBV6-2/TRBV6-3	TRBJ2-7	NA	CASSPGLAGGPSYEQYF	TGTGCCAGCAGCCCTGGACTAGCGGGGGGACCCTCCTACGAGCAGTACTTC
NA	TRBV7-6	TRBJ1-1	NA	CASSLDPGMTEAFF	TGTGCCAGCAGCTTAGATCCGGGGATGACTGAAGCTTTCTTT
NA	TRBV6-5	TRBJ1-2	once	CASSEKNYGYTF	TGTGCCAGCAGCGAGAAAAACTATGGCTACACCTTC
NA	TRBV7-6	TRBJ1-1	NA	CASSLRGAGTEAFF	TGTGCCAGCAGCTTGAGGGGGGCGGGGACTGAAGCTTTCTTT
NA	TRBV30	TRBJ2-3	NA	CAWNLRAASTDTQYF	TGTGCCTGGAACCTAAGGGCAGCTAGCACAGATACGCAGTATTTT
NA	TRBV7-9	TRBJ2-2	few	CASSLGRPNLNTGELFF	TGTGCCAGCAGCTTGGGTCGGCCCAACTTAAACACCGGGGAGCTGTTTTTT
TRBD1	TRBV7-6	TRBJ2-6	NA	CASSPLEQGALGANVLTF	TGTGCCAGCAGCCCTCTGGAACAGGGGGCGCTAGGGGCCAACGTCCTGACTTTC
NA	TRBV21-1	TRBJ2-1	NA	CASSNREAGAYNEQFF	TGTGCCAGCAGCAATCGGGAGGCGGGGGCCTACAATGAGCAGTTCTTC
NA	TRBV19	TRBJ1-4	NA	CASKTATNEKLFF	TGTGCCAGTAAGACGGCGACTAATGAAAAACTGTTTTTT
TRBD1	TRBV29-1	TRBJ1-1	few	CSVETGGRNTEAFF	TGCAGCGTTGAGACAGGGGGAAGGAACACTGAAGCTTTCTTT
TRBD2	TRBV15	TRBJ2-1	NA	CATSRSRSGLEGNEQFF	TGTGCCACCAGCAGATCCCGGAGCGGACTAGAGGGTAATGAGCAGTTCTTC
NA	TRBV4-1	TRBJ2-1	NA	CASSQAGIPISSYNEQFF	TGCGCCAGCAGCCAAGCAGGGATCCCCATAAGCTCCTACAATGAGCAGTTCTTC
NA	TRBV6-1	TRBJ1-2	few	CASSGGSPRNNYGYTF	TGTGCCAGCAGTGGGGGATCTCCCCGGAACAACTATGGCTACACCTTC
NA	TRBV7-9	TRBJ2-7	NA	CAVIRPESYEQYF	TGTGCTGTTATTCGACCGGAGTCCTACGAGCAGTACTTC
NA	TRBV5-1	TRBJ1-1	NA	CASSLGGSTEAFF	TGCGCCAGCAGCTTGGGAGGGTCCACTGAAGCTTTCTTT
TRBD1	TRBV23-1	TRBJ1-1	NA	CASSTDRDGGNTEAFF	TGCGCCAGCAGTACCGACAGGGATGGAGGGAACACTGAAGCTTTCTTT
TRBD1	TRBV7-7	TRBJ2-5	NA	CASSFAGTGFKTQYF	TGTGCTAGCAGCTTTGCCGGGACAGGGTTTAAGACCCAGTACTTC
TRBD1	TRBV6-2/TRBV6-3	TRBJ1-1	NA	CASSYVRTGENTEAFF	TGTGCCAGCAGTTATGTGAGGACAGGGGAGAACACTGAAGCTTTCTTT
NA	TRBV5-1	TRBJ2-5	NA	CASSQAGETQYF	TGCGCCAGCAGTCAGGCGGGGGAGACCCAGTACTTC
NA	TRBV5-1	TRBJ1-1	NA	CASSRGDQAEAFF	TGCGCCAGCAGCAGGGGGGACCAAGCTGAAGCTTTCTTT
TRBD1	TRBV4-1	TRBJ2-6	NA	CASSQEVGQGDSGANVLTF	TGCGCCAGCAGCCAAGAGGTGGGACAGGGCGATTCTGGGGCCAACGTCCTGACTTTC
NA	TRBV28	TRBJ2-7	NA	CASSLVREYEQYF	TGTGCCAGCAGTTTAGTCAGGGAGTACGAGCAGTACTTC
NA	TRBV13	TRBJ1-1	NA	CASSLGGQEAFF	TGTGCCAGCAGCTTAGGCGGACAGGAAGCTTTCTTT
NA	TRBV2	TRBJ2-2	NA	CAGSRKGSPGELFF	TGTGCCGGAAGCAGGAAGGGGTCACCCGGGGAGCTGTTTTTT
NA	TRBV7-2	TRBJ2-3	NA	CASSLWGLPSTDTQYF	TGTGCCAGCAGCCTCTGGGGGCTTCCTAGCACAGATACGCAGTATTTT
TRBD2	TRBV19	TRBJ2-3	NA	CASSMRLAGSRTDTQYF	TGTGCCAGTAGTATGCGGCTAGCGGGGTCTCGCACAGATACGCAGTATTTT
TRBD2	TRBV4-1	TRBJ2-2	NA	CASSQRTSEAGELFF	TGCGCCAGCAGCCAACGGACTAGCGAGGCCGGGGAGCTGTTTTTT
TRBD2	TRBV2	TRBJ2-5	NA	CASIRLAGGERGQETQYF	TGTGCCAGCATTCGACTAGCGGGGGGTGAACGGGGACAAGAGACCCAGTACTTC
TRBD2	TRBV7-2	TRBJ2-1	NA	CASSSLVAGGPSEQFF	TGTGCCAGCAGCTCCCTCGTAGCGGGGGGGCCTAGTGAGCAGTTCTTC